This TCR beta chain was profiled in a study of PD-1 blockade in classical Hodgkin lymphoma. Following autologous stem cell transplantation, relapse occurred in every patient, and exposure to brentuximab vedotin varied. Best overall response was complete response, partial response or progressive disease in these relapsed/refractory classical Hodgkin lymphoma patients. Findings and limits, study-wide: Complete responders' diversity at baseline resembled that of newly diagnosed patients. Nivolumab initiation under 1 year post-ASCT meant exclusion. Relapsed/refractory patients reportedly had lower baseline diversity than newly diagnosed patients.

Assay: immunoSEQ multiplex PCR; the TCRdb copy retains only in-frame clones and omits some. The top ten clones hold roughly 15% of a sample with about 35,000 clones, about 80% of them seen once. The germline V gene encodes CDR1 SGHRS and CDR2 YFSETQ. This CDR3 spans 15 amino acids. The V and J ends lost 4 bases and 3 bases, in that order; junction bases with no gene match: 9. About this clone itself: The antigen remains unidentified. This sample also contains other DNA sequences that code for the same CDR3.

The material was peripheral blood mononuclear cells (PBMCs), obtained before the second cycle of nivolumab. The clonotype originates from a human donor with classical Hodgkin lymphoma. The rearrangement links TRBV5-1 to TRBJ2-7; the match to TRBD1 covers 8 bases. CDR3 sequence (DNA): TGCGCCAGCAGCCTACAGGGGGGCTTAGGCTACGAGCAGTACTTC. Translated, it gives CASSLQGGLGYEQYF.